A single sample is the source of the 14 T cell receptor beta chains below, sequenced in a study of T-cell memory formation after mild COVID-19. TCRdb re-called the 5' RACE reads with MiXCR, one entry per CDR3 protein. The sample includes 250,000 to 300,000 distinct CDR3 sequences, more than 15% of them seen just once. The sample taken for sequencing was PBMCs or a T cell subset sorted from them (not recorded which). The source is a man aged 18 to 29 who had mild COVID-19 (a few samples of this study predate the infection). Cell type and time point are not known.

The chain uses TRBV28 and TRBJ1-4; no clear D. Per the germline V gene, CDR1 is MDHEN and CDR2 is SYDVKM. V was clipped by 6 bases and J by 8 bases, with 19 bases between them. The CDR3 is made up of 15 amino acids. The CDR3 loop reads CASSSSRLSGEKLFF. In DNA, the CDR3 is TGTGCCAGCAGCTCCAGCCGGCTTTCGGGGGAAAAACTGTTTTTT.

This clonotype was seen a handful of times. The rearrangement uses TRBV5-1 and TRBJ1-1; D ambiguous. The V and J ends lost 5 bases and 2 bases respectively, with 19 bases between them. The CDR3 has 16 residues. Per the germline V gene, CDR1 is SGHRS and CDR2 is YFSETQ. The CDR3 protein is CASRLGWAGINTEAFF. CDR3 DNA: TGCGCCAGCAGGCTTGGTTGGGCCGGTATTAACACTGAAGCTTTCTTT.

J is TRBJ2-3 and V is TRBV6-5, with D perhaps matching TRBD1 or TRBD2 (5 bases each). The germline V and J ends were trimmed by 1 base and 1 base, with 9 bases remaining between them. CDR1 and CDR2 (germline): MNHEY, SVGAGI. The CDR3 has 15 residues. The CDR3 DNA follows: TGTGCCAGCAGTTACTTGGGACCCCGCACAGATACGCAGTATTTT. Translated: CASSYLGPRTDTQYF.

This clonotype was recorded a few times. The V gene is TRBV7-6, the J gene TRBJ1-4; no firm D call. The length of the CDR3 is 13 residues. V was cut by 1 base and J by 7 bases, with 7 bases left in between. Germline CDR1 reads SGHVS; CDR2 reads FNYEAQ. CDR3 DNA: TGTGCCAGCAGCTTAGAGTTATTTGAAAAACTGTTTTTT. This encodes CASSLELFEKLFF.

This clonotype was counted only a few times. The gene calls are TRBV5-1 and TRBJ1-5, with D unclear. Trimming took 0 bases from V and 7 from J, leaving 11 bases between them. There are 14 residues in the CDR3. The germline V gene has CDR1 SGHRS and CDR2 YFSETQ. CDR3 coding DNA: TGCGCCAGCAGCTTGGCCCCCGGGAGGCAGCCCCAGCATTTT. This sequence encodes CASSLAPGRQPQHF. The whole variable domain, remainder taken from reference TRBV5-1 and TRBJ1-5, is KAGVTQTPRYLIKTRGQQVTLSCSPISGHRSVSWYQQTPGQGLQFLFEYFSETQRNKGNFPGRFSGRQFSNSRSEMNVSTLELGDSALYLCASSLAPGRQPQHFGDGTRLSIL.

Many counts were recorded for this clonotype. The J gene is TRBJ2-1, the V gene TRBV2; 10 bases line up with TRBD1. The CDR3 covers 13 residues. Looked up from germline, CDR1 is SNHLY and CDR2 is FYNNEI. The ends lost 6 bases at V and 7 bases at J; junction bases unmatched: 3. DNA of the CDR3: TGTGCCAGCAGCTGGACAGGGGGAAATGAGCAGTTCTTC. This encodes CASSWTGGNEQFF.

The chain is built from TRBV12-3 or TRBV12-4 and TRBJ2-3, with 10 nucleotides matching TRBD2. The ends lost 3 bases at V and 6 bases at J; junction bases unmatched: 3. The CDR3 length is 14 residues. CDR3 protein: CASSFTSGVDTQYF. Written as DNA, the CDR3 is TGTGCCAGCAGTTTCACTAGCGGGGTGGATACGCAGTATTTT.

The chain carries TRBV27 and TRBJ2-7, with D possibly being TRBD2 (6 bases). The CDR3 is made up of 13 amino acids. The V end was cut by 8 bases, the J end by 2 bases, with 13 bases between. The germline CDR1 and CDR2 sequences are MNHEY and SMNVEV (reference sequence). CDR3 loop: CASAPGGAYEQYF. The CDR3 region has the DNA TGTGCCAGCGCCCCAGGCGGGGCCTACGAGCAGTACTTC.

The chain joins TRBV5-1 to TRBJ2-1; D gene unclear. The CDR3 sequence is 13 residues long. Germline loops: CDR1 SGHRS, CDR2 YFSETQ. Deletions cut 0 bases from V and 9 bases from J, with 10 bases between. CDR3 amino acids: CASSLVKFGEQFF. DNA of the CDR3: TGCGCCAGCAGCTTGGTAAAGTTCGGTGAGCAGTTCTTC.

CDR3: CASSLERGREQYV. In DNA, the CDR3 is TGTGCCAGCAGCTTGGAGCGGGGGCGGGAGCAGTACGTC. The genes are TRBV7-2 and TRBJ2-7, with 8 bases fitting TRBD2. Trimming cost V 3 bases and J 7 bases; bases outside gene matches: 5. CDR3 size: 13 residues. CDR1 and CDR2 from the germline V gene are SGHTA and FQGNSA.

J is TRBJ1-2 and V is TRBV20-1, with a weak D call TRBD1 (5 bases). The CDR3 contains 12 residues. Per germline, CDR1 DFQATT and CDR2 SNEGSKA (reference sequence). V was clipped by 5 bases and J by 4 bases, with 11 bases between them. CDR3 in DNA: TGCAGTGCTCGGGACCGCCTCTATGGCTACACCTTC. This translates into CSARDRLYGYTF.

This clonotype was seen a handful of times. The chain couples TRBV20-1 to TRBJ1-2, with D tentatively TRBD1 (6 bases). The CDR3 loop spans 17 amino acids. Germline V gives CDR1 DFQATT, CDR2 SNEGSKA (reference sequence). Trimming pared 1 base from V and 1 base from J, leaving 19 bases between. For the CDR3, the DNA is TGCAGTGCTAGAGTAGTGTGGACAGTACCATTTAACTATGGCTACACCTTC. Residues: CSARVVWTVPFNYGYTF.

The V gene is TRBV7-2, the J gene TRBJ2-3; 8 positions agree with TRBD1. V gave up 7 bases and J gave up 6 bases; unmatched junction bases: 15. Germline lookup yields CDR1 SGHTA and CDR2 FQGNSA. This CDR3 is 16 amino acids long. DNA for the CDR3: TGTGCCAGCACCATGGCCCCTGGACAGGGTCGCGATACGCAGTATTTT. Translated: CASTMAPGQGRDTQYF.

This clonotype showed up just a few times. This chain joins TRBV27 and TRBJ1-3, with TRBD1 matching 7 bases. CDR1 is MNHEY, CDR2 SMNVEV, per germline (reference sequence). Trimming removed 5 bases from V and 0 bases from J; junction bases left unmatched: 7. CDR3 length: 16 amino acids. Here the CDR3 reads CASSERQGFSGNTIYF. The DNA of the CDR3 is TGTGCCAGCAGTGAACGACAGGGATTCTCTGGAAACACCATATATTTT.